This T cell receptor (beta chain) was obtained from a study of T cell responses to AZD1222 COVID-19 vaccine. The repertoire was sequenced with immunoSEQ multiplex PCR; TCRdb's copy has only in-frame clones and lacks some. The sample yields under 140,000 clones, approximately 90% seen once. Germline V gene data show CDR1 as KGHSH and CDR2 as LQKENI. The CDR3 spans 16 residues. Trimming shortened V by 3 bases and J by 9 bases, and 21 bases separated the two germline ends. This TCR was sampled from an adult in good health. This chain connects TRBV18 to TRBJ2-1; weak D call: TRBD2 (6 bases). Material: peripheral blood, obtained on day 0 of AZD1222 vaccination. CDR3 protein: CASSPISGGEVVEQFF. CDR3 in DNA: TGTGCCAGCTCACCCATTAGCGGAGGAGAGGTGGTTGAGCAGTTCTTC. Together with reference TRBV18 and TRBJ2-1, the CDR3 gives the full variable domain: NAGVMQNPRHLVRRRGQEARLRCSPMKGHSHVYWYRQLPEEGLKFMVYLQKENIIDESGMPKERFSAEFPKEGPSILRIQQVVRGDSAAYFCASSPISGGEVVEQFFGPGTRLTVL.